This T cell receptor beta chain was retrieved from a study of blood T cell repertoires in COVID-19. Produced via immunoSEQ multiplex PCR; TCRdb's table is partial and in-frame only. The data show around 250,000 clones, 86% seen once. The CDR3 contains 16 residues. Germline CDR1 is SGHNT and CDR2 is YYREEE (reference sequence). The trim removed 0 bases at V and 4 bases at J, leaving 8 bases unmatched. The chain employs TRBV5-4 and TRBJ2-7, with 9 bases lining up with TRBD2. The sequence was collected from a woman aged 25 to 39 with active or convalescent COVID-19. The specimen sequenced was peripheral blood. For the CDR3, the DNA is TGTGCCAGCAGCTTGGCCGGCGGGGGGGCCTCGTACGAGCAGTACTTC. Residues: CASSLAGGGASYEQYF.